A single sample is the source of the 29 T cell receptor beta chains below, sequenced in a study of shared clonotypes between healthy human individuals. CD45RO negativity and positive selection for CCR7 defined naive CD8 cells, a population that excluded terminally differentiated effector memory CD45RA+ cells. The method was immunoSEQ multiplex PCR; TCRdb's version includes in-frame clones alone and lacks a portion of them. Here the sample spans about 600,000 clones, roughly 98% being singletons. Sequenced material: naive CD8+ T cells sorted from blood. Receptors were obtained from a man aged 30-40 years in good health.

The rearrangement links TRBV2 to TRBJ2-3; possible D gene TRBD2, 5 bases. CDR3 length: 11 residues. Germline lookup yields CDR1 SNHLY and CDR2 FYNNEI. The V end was cut by 10 bases, the J end by 4 bases, with 9 bases between. The DNA of the CDR3 is TGTGCCACCCCCGGGGCAGATACGCAGTATTTT. Amino acid sequence: CATPGADTQYF.

The genes are TRBV7-2 and TRBJ2-7; 15 bases line up with TRBD2. The CDR3 runs to 18 residues. The germline V gene has CDR1 SGHTA and CDR2 FQGNSA. V lost 8 bases to trimming and J lost 4 bases; unmatched junction nucleotides: 15. CDR3 nucleotides: TGTGCCAGCTGCGCCGGACTAGCGGGAGGGCCAAGGCTTTACGAGCAGTACTTC. The encoded protein is CASCAGLAGGPRLYEQYF.

This chain connects TRBV29-1 to TRBJ2-3, with TRBD2 identical over 7 bases. Per the germline V gene, CDR1 is SQVTM and CDR2 is ANQGSEA. Trimming at V came to 1 base and at J to 0 bases, leaving 10 bases not matched to a gene. This CDR3 spans 17 amino acids. The chain's CDR3 is CSVEGVGGPFSTDTQYF. The CDR3 coding sequence is TGCAGCGTTGAAGGTGTGGGAGGGCCGTTTAGCACAGATACGCAGTATTTT.

The genes are TRBV27 and TRBJ1-4; 7 bases are a match to TRBD1. After removal of 5 bases from V and 5 bases from J, the junction contained 5 bases not matched to a gene. In germline, CDR1 is MNHEY, CDR2 SMNVEV (reference sequence). The CDR3 totals 14 residues. In DNA, the CDR3 is TGTGCCAGCAGTCAGACAGGGTTCAATGAAAAACTGTTTTTT. It codes for CASSQTGFNEKLFF.

The chain uses TRBV4-1 and TRBJ1-1; D gene unclear. The CDR3 has 11 residues. Trimming stripped 4 bases from V and 7 bases from J, with 7 bases between. Germline V gives CDR1 MGHRA, CDR2 YSYEKL. CDR3: CASSLGIEAFF. The DNA for the CDR3 is TGCGCCAGCAGCCTCGGAATTGAAGCTTTCTTT.

The rearrangement joins TRBV2 to TRBJ1-1; D may be TRBD1 (5 bases). The CDR3 has 15 amino acids. V lost 2 bases to trimming and J lost 1 base, with 11 bases between them. Per germline, CDR1 SNHLY and CDR2 FYNNEI. Here the CDR3 DNA reads TGTGCCAGCAGTGAACCGACAGCGGCGAACACTGAAGCTTTCTTT. It codes for CASSEPTAANTEAFF.

V and J are TRBV5-1 and TRBJ2-3, with D perhaps assigned TRBD1 or TRBD2 (5 bases each). The V end lost 6 bases, the J end lost 5 bases, and 19 bases lay between the germline ends. Germline loops: CDR1 SGHRS, CDR2 YFSETQ. The CDR3 spans 15 residues. As DNA, the CDR3 is TGCGCCAGCACCCCAAGAGGGGCGCAGGGAGATACGCAGTATTTT. Amino acids: CASTPRGAQGDTQYF.

The J gene is TRBJ2-7, the V gene TRBV7-8; 15 positions agree with TRBD2. Germline-derived CDR1 and CDR2 are SGHVS and FQNEAQ. V lost 5 bases to trimming and J lost 6 bases; unmatched junction nucleotides: 11. This CDR3 has 17 amino acids. Here the CDR3 reads CASSLRTSGRVRSEQYF. The CDR3 bases are TGTGCCAGCAGCCTGCGGACTAGCGGGAGGGTAAGGAGCGAGCAGTACTTC.

This clone appeared a single time. The rearrangement joins TRBV4-3 to TRBJ2-1; D not resolved. This CDR3 comprises 15 residues. Trimming removed 0 bases at V and 2 bases at J, with 8 bases between. Per the germline V gene, CDR1 is LGHNA and CDR2 is YSLEER. CDR3 bases: TGCGCCAGCAGCCAAGATAGTTCCACCTACAATGAGCAGTTCTTC. Protein sequence: CASSQDSSTYNEQFF.

Only one count was recorded for this clone. This rearrangement joins TRBV5-5 to TRBJ2-7; 7 nucleotides align to TRBD1. The length of the CDR3 is 14 residues. CDR1 SGHKS and CDR2 YYEKEE come from the germline V gene (reference sequence). Trimming removed 2 bases from V and 5 bases from J; junction bases left unmatched: 7. CDR3 residues: CASSFYRGSDEQYF. CDR3 bases: TGTGCCAGCAGCTTTTACAGGGGTAGCGACGAGCAGTACTTC.

The chain recombines TRBV6-5 with TRBJ2-1, with a tentative D call TRBD2 (6 bases). The CDR3 has 15 residues. Germline assignment: CDR1 MNHEY and CDR2 SVGAGI. V shed 0 bases and J shed 5 bases, with 11 bases lying between them. The CDR3 DNA reads TGTGCCAGCAGTTACTCGGCTGGGGGGAACAATGAGCAGTTCTTC. This translates into CASSYSAGGNNEQFF.

V usage is TRBV29-1 and J usage is TRBJ2-2; D is perhaps TRBD1 (5 bases). Between the trimmed V and J ends, which lost 0 bases and 5 bases, there was a span of 13 bases. CDR1 and CDR2 (germline): SQVTM, ANQGSEA. There are 15 residues in the CDR3. The CDR3 sequence: CSVEDPRVGTGELFF. The CDR3 DNA reads TGCAGCGTTGAAGATCCCAGGGTAGGGACCGGGGAGCTGTTTTTT.

V is TRBV10-1 and J is TRBJ2-7; 8 bases map to TRBD1. Germline V lookup: CDR1 WNHNN, CDR2 SYGVQD (reference sequence). The CDR3 runs to 17 residues. The junction had 10 bases not matched to a gene; V was cut back by 3 bases and J by 0 bases. The CDR3 sequence: CASSEGRGLPSSYEQYF. Here the CDR3 DNA reads TGCGCCAGCAGTGAAGGCAGGGGGCTCCCGAGCTCCTACGAGCAGTACTTC.

The chain joins TRBV7-3 to TRBJ2-3; 15 bases align to TRBD2. V lost 3 bases and J lost 0; bases outside the gene matches: 4. Germline CDR1 and CDR2: SGHTA and FQGTGA. This CDR3 is built from 18 residues. The CDR3 region is CASSFGLAGGQSTDTQYF. The DNA for the CDR3 is TGTGCCAGCAGCTTCGGACTAGCGGGAGGGCAAAGCACAGATACGCAGTATTTT.

The chain carries TRBV6-5 and TRBJ2-1, with D possibly matching TRBD1 (5 bases). The V gene lost 5 bases and the J gene lost 4 bases, with 12 bases spanning the gap. The CDR3 is made up of 14 amino acids. The germline CDR1 and CDR2 sequences are MNHEY and SVGAGI. The CDR3 DNA is TGTGCCAGCAGTCTTCTTACAGGATACAATGAGCAGTTCTTC. The encoded protein is CASSLLTGYNEQFF.

The rearrangement joins TRBV11-2 to TRBJ1-5; D is unclear. CDR3 size: 15 residues. Per the germline V gene, CDR1 is SGHAT and CDR2 is FQNNGV. V was shortened by 5 bases and J by 5 bases, with 16 bases between the two germline ends. DNA of the CDR3: TGTGCCAGCAGCAAATCTTCGGGCGCGGATCAGCCCCAGCATTTT. Its protein product is CASSKSSGADQPQHF.

This chain links TRBV11-2 with TRBJ2-3; 14 nucleotides match TRBD2. The CDR3 is 17 amino acids. The ends lost 1 base at V and 4 bases at J; junction bases unmatched: 4. Germline CDR1 SGHAT, CDR2 FQNNGV. DNA for the CDR3: TGTGCCAGCAGCTTAGGCCGACTAGCGGGAGGGCCAGATACGCAGTATTTT. It specifies CASSLGRLAGGPDTQYF.

CDR3 amino acids: CASETGSGEQFF. The CDR3 DNA is TGTGCCAGCGAGACAGGTTCGGGTGAGCAGTTCTTC. The rearrangement joins TRBV2 to TRBJ2-1, with a weak D call TRBD1 (6 bases). Germline-derived CDR1 and CDR2 are SNHLY and FYNNEI. The CDR3 has 12 amino acids. V was pared by 8 bases and J by 9 bases, with 14 bases between.

CDR3 residues: CASGQTVSTEAFF. CDR3 coding DNA: TGTGCCAGCGGGCAGACAGTATCCACTGAAGCTTTCTTT. The V and J genes are TRBV7-9 and TRBJ1-1, with a possible D match to TRBD1 (5 bases). Germline CDR1 reads SEHNR; CDR2 reads FQNEAQ (reference sequence). The CDR3 runs to 13 residues. Deletions cut 8 bases from V and 4 bases from J, with 14 bases between.

Here the CDR3 DNA reads TGTGCCAGCACCCCTCTAGCGGGAGGGGTCTACGAGCAGTACTTC. Translating it yields CASTPLAGGVYEQYF. V is TRBV28 and J is TRBJ2-7, with TRBD2 identical over 12 bases. Germline lookup yields CDR1 MDHEN and CDR2 SYDVKM. The V segment lost 7 bases and the J segment 3 bases; nucleotides outside the gene matches: 7. CDR3 length: 15 residues.

This sequence joins TRBV2 and TRBJ1-2; D remains ambiguous. V was pared by 7 bases and J by 4 bases, with 10 bases between. This CDR3 comprises 12 residues. Germline CDR1 and CDR2: SNHLY and FYNNEI. The CDR3 spells CASNGRIYGYTF. CDR3 nucleotide sequence: TGTGCCAGCAATGGCAGGATCTATGGCTACACCTTC.

The sample holds one count of this clone. The chain is built from TRBV7-9 and TRBJ1-3, with D uncertain. The V end lost 4 bases, the J end lost 2 bases, and 15 bases lay between the germline ends. Germline-derived CDR1 and CDR2 are SEHNR and FQNEAQ (reference sequence). This CDR3 has 16 residues. CDR3 DNA sequence: TGTGCCAGCAGCTACACTAGAGCCAGGACTGGAAACACCATATATTTT. It yields the protein CASSYTRARTGNTIYF. Looking up the rest from reference TRBV7-9 and TRBJ1-3 gives the full variable domain: DTGVSQNPRHKITKRGQNVTFRCDPISEHNRLYWYRQTLGQGPEFLTYFQNEAQLEKSRLLSDRFSAERPKGSFSTLEIQRTEQGDSAMYLCASSYTRARTGNTIYFGEGSWLTVV.

V usage is TRBV5-1 and J usage is TRBJ2-3, with D unresolved. CDR1 and CDR2 (germline): SGHRS, YFSETQ. This CDR3 has 14 residues. The germline V and J ends were trimmed by 5 bases and 1 base, with 11 bases remaining between them. The DNA for the CDR3 is TGCGCCAGCAGAAAACTCCCCGGCACAGATACGCAGTATTTT. It yields the protein CASRKLPGTDTQYF.

The rearrangement uses TRBV7-9 and TRBJ2-3; D not certain. Germline V lookup: CDR1 SEHNR, CDR2 FQNEAQ (reference sequence). The length of the CDR3 is 13 residues. V gave up 2 bases and J gave up 2 bases, with 5 bases separating them. CDR3 sequence: CASSLYNTDTQYF. CDR3 DNA sequence: TGTGCCAGCAGCTTATACAACACAGATACGCAGTATTTT.

V usage is TRBV11-2 and J usage is TRBJ2-5, with 9 bases aligning to TRBD2. Germline CDR1 is SGHAT and CDR2 is FQNNGV. Trimming took 3 bases from V and 4 from J; bases not matched to a gene: 18. The CDR3 spans 19 residues. In DNA, the CDR3 is TGTGCCAGCAGCTTTGGGGGGCCTGTAGCGGGAGAAGGATCAGAGACCCAGTACTTC. Residues: CASSFGGPVAGEGSETQYF.

The CDR3 loop is CASSLNPSYEQYF. CDR3 DNA sequence: TGCGCCAGCAGCTTAAACCCTTCATACGAGCAGTACTTC. The rearrangement links TRBV5-1 to TRBJ2-7; no definite D call. The CDR3 covers 13 residues. Germline V lookup: CDR1 SGHRS, CDR2 YFSETQ. V lost 2 bases to trimming and J lost 4 bases, with 10 bases between them.

V is TRBV28 and J is TRBJ1-2; D remains ambiguous. Germline assignment: CDR1 MDHEN and CDR2 SYDVKM. The CDR3 covers 11 residues. V gave up 3 bases and J gave up 13 bases, with 12 bases separating them. The CDR3 region is CASSFSVAATF. CDR3 sequence (DNA): TGTGCCAGCAGTTTCTCTGTCGCGGCCACCTTC.

This chain connects TRBV5-5 to TRBJ2-7; D ambiguous. This CDR3 has 16 residues. Between the trimmed V and J ends, which lost 5 bases and 3 bases, there was a span of 21 bases. Germline V gene lookup returns CDR1 SGHKS and CDR2 YYEKEE (reference sequence). The CDR3 is CASRHPGQQPFYEQYF. The CDR3 DNA follows: TGTGCCAGCAGGCACCCCGGCCAGCAGCCCTTCTACGAGCAGTACTTC.

This chain joins TRBV7-9 and TRBJ2-5, with D perhaps matching TRBD1 (6 bases). Between the trimmed V and J ends, which lost 3 bases and 0 bases, there was a span of 14 bases. CDR3 length: 16 residues. Germline values: CDR1 SEHNR, CDR2 FQNEAQ (reference sequence). The CDR3 DNA is TGTGCCAGCAGCTTCGTGGGACAAGCGTACCAAGAGACCCAGTACTTC. Its translation: CASSFVGQAYQETQYF.